The TCR beta chain under discussion was sequenced for a study of blood T cell repertoires in COVID-19. Study-wide background: Both acute and convalescent COVID-19 samples were obtained from the United States, Italy and Spain. The analysed material was cDNA or gDNA that came from T cells, B-cell-depleted T cells, or PBMCs.

Authors' analysis steps: Amplifying reference gene primers gave estimates of nucleated cell counts. The data were produced by immunoSEQ multiplex PCR, yet TCRdb's version contains in-frame clones alone and is incomplete. V and J calls and clone size are those listed in that table; D and trimming were worked out from the DNA. The sample contains about 180,000 clones, approximately 85% of which appear only once. Germline V gene data show CDR1 as SEHNR and CDR2 as FQNEAQ (reference sequence). Unmatched junction bases numbered 3, after V lost 6 bases and J lost 1 base. The CDR3 spans 15 residues. The V call is TRBV7-9, the J call TRBJ1-6, with 7 bases lining up with TRBD1. The specimen was peripheral blood. The receptor was derived from a man aged 60 to 69 with acute or convalescent COVID-19. For the CDR3, the DNA is TGTGCCAGCAGTCCACAGGGGTCCTATAATTCACCCCTCCACTTT. Translating it yields CASSPQGSYNSPLHF.